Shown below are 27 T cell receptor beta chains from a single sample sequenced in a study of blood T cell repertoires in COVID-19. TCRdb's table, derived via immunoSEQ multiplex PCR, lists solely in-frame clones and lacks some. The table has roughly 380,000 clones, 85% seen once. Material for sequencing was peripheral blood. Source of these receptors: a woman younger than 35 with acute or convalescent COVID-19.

The CDR3 DNA reads as TGCAGTGCTAGTTACGGACTACTACTCAATGAGCAGTTCTTC. Its translation: CSASYGLLLNEQFF. V is TRBV20-1 and J is TRBJ2-1; D is possibly TRBD2 (6 bases). The germline V gene encodes CDR1 DFQATT and CDR2 SNEGSKA (reference sequence). V was pared by 3 bases and J by 6 bases, with 15 bases between. CDR3 size: 14 residues.

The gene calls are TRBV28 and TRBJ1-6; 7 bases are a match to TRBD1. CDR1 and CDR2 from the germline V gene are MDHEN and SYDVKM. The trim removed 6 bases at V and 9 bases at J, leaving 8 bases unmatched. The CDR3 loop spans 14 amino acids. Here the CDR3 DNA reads TGTGCCAGCAGCCTACCGACAGGGAGTTCACCCCTCCACTTT. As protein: CASSLPTGSSPLHF.

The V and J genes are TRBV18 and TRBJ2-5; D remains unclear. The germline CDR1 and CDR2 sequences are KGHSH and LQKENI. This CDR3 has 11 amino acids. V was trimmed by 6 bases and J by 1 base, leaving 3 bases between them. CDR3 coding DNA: TGTGCCAGCTCCCTCCAAGAGACCCAGTACTTC. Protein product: CASSLQETQYF. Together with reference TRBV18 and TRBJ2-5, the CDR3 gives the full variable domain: NAGVMQNPRHLVRRRGQEARLRCSPMKGHSHVYWYRQLPEEGLKFMVYLQKENIIDESGMPKERFSAEFPKEGPSILRIQQVVRGDSAAYFCASSLQETQYFGPGTRLLVL.

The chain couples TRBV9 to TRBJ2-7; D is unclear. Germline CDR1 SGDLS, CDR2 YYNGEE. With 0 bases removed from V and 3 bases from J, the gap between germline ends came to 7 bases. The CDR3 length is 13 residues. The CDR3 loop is CASSVGQDYEQYF. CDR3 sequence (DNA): TGTGCCAGCAGCGTAGGGCAGGACTACGAGCAGTACTTC.

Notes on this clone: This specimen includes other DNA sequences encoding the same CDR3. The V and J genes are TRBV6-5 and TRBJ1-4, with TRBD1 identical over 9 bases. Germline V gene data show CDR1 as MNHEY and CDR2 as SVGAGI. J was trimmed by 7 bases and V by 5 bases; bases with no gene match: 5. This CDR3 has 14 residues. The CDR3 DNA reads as TGTGCCAGCAGTCCGGGACAGGGAAGTGAAAAACTGTTTTTT. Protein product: CASSPGQGSEKLFF.

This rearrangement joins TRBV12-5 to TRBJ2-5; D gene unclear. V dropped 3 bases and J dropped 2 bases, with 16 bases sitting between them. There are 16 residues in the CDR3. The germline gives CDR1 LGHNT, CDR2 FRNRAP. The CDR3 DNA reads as TGTGCTAGTGGTTTTCGATTTTTGGCGGTACAAGAGACCCAGTACTTC. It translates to CASGFRFLAVQETQYF.

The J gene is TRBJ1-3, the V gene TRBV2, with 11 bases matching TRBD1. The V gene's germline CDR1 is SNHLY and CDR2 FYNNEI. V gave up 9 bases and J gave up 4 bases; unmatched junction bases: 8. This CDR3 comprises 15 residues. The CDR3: CASSSDRGLGNTIYF. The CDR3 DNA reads TGTGCCAGTAGTTCGGACAGGGGGCTAGGAAACACCATATATTTT.

This CDR3 is CASSGGTGNNQPQHF. The CDR3 nucleotides are TGTGCCAGCAGCGGCGGGACAGGGAACAATCAGCCCCAGCATTTT. V is TRBV5-5 and J is TRBJ1-5; 9 nucleotides agree with TRBD1. Germline V gene sequence: CDR1 SGHKS, CDR2 YYEKEE (reference sequence). The CDR3 has 15 amino acids. Trimming at V came to 4 bases and at J to 3 bases, leaving 5 bases not matched to a gene.

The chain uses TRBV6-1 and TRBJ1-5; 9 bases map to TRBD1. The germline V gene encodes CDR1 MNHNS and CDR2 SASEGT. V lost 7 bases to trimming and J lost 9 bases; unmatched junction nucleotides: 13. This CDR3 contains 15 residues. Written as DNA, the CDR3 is TGTGCCAGCATAAAACAGGGGGCGACCCAGGGGCCCCAGCATTTT. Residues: CASIKQGATQGPQHF.

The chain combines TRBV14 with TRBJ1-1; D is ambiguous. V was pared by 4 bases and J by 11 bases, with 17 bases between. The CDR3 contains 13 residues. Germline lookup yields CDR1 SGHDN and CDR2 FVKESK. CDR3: CASSPGLLMGAFF. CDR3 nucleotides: TGTGCCAGCAGCCCCGGACTGCTAATGGGGGCTTTCTTT.

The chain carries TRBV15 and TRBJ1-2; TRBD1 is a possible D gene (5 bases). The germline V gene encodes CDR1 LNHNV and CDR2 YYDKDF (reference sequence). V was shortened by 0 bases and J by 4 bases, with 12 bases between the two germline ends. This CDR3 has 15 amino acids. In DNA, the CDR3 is TGTGCCACCAGCAGAGAGGACAAGAGGAGCTATGGCTACACCTTC. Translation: CATSREDKRSYGYTF.

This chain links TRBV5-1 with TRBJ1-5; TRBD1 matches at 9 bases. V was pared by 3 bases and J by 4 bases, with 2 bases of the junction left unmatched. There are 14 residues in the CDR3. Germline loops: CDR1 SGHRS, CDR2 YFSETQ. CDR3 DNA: TGCGCCAGCAGCTCCGGGACAGGGAATCAGCCCCAGCATTTT. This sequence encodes CASSSGTGNQPQHF.

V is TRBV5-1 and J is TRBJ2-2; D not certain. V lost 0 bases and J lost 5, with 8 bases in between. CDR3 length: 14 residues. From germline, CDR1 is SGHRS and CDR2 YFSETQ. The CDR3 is CASSLERSTGELFF. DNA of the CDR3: TGCGCCAGCAGCTTGGAGAGGTCGACCGGGGAGCTGTTTTTT.

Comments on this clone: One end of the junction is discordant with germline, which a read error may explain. The CDR3 coding sequence is TGTGCCACCAGTGCCCGACAGGGGGTTTCCTCCAATGAGCAGTTCTTC. Protein: CATSARQGVSSNEQFF. The rearrangement joins TRBV24-1 to TRBJ2-1; the match to TRBD1 covers 9 bases. The CDR3 contains 16 residues. CDR1 KGHDR and CDR2 SFDVKD come from the germline V gene.

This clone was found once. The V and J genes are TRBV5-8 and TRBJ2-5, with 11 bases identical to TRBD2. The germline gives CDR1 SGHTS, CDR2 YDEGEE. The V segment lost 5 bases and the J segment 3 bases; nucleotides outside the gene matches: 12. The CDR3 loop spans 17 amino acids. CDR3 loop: CASRWGTASGRKETQYF. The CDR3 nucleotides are TGTGCCAGCAGATGGGGCACGGCTAGCGGGAGGAAAGAGACCCAGTACTTC.

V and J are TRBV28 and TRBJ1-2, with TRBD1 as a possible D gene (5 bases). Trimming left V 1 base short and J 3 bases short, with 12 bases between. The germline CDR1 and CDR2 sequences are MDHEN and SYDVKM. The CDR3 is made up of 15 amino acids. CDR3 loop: CASSLLAQADYGYTF. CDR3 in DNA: TGTGCCAGCAGTTTATTGGCACAGGCGGACTATGGCTACACCTTC.

In nucleotides, the CDR3 is TGCGCCAGCAGTTCCATTACAGGGAATTCACCCCTCCACTTT. It yields the protein CASSSITGNSPLHF. This rearrangement joins TRBV5-1 to TRBJ1-6; perhaps TRBD1 as D (6 bases). This CDR3 contains 14 residues. Germline values: CDR1 SGHRS, CDR2 YFSETQ. Trimming removed 5 bases from V and 7 bases from J, with 13 bases in between.

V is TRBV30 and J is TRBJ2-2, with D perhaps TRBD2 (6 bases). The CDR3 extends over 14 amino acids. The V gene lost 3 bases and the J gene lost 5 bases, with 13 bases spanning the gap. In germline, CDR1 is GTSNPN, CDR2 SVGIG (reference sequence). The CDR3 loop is CAWRLIGGTGELFF. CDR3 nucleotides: TGTGCCTGGAGACTTATCGGGGGAACCGGGGAGCTGTTTTTT.

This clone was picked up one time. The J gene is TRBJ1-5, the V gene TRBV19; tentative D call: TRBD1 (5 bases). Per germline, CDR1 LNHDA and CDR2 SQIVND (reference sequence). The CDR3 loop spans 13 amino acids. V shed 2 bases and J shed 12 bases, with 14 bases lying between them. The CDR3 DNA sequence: TGTGCCAGTAGTATAACAGGCGTTAAGGTCCAGCATTTT. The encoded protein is CASSITGVKVQHF.

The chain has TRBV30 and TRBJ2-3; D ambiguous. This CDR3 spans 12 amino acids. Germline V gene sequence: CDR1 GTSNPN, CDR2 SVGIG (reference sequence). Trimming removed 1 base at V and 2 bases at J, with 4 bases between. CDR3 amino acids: CAWSAVTDTQYF. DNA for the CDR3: TGTGCCTGGAGTGCTGTCACAGATACGCAGTATTTT.

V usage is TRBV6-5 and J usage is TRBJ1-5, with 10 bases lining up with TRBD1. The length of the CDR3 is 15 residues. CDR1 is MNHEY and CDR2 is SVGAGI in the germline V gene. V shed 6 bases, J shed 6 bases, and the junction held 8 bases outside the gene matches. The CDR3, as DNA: TGTGCCAGCAGCCTCCGGGACAGGGGAGGTCAGCCCCAGCATTTT. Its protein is CASSLRDRGGQPQHF.

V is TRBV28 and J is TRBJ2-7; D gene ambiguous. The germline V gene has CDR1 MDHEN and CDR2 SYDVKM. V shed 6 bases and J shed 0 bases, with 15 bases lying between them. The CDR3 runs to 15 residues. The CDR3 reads CASSPWQASSYEQYF. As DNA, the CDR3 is TGTGCCAGCAGCCCTTGGCAGGCAAGCTCCTACGAGCAGTACTTC.

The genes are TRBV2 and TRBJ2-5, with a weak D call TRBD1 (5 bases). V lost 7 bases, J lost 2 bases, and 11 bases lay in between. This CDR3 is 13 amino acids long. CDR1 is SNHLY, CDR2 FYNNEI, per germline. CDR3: CASIQDLQETQYF. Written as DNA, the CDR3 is TGTGCCAGCATACAGGACCTTCAAGAGACCCAGTACTTC.

The CDR3 bases are TGTGCCAGCAGTGATCCTGGACTAGCGGGGCGGGAGACCCAGTACTTC. The encoded protein is CASSDPGLAGRETQYF. The chain joins TRBV2 to TRBJ2-5; TRBD2 matches at 12 bases. The CDR3 loop spans 16 amino acids. V lost 3 bases to trimming and J lost 5 bases; unmatched junction nucleotides: 7. Germline V gene sequence: CDR1 SNHLY, CDR2 FYNNEI.

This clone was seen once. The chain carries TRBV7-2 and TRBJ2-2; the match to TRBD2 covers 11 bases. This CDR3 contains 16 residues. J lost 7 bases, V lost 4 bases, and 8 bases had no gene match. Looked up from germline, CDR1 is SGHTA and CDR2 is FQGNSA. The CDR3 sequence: CASSSRLAGTVGELFF. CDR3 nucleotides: TGTGCCAGCAGCTCCCGACTAGCGGGGACGGTCGGGGAGCTGTTTTTT.

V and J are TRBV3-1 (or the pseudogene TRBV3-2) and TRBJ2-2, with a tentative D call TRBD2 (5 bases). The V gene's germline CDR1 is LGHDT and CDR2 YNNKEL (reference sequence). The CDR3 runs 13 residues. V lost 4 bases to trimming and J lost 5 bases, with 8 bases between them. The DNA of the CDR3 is TGTGCCAGCAGCCTAAGAGGGACCGGGGAGCTGTTTTTT. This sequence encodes CASSLRGTGELFF.

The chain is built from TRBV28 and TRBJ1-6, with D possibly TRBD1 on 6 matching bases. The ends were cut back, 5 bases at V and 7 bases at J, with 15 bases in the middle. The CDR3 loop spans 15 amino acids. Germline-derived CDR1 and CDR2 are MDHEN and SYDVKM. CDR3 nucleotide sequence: TGTGCCAGCAGTCCGGACAAGGGGGTCAATTCACCCCTCCACTTT. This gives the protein CASSPDKGVNSPLHF. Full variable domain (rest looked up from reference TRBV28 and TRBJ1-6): DVKVTQSSRYLVKRTGEKVFLECVQDMDHENMFWYRQDPGLGLRLIYFSYDVKMKEKGDIPEGYSVSREKKERFSLILESASTNQTSMYLCASSPDKGVNSPLHFGNGTRLTVT.